This T cell receptor (beta chain) was found in a study of T cells in tuberculosis. Study-wide context: The T cells targeted glucose monomycolate, a mycobacterial lipid, via CD1B.

Only in-frame clones appear in the TCRdb table, and some are missing; sequencing was by immunoSEQ multiplex PCR. This sample has roughly 34,000 clones, with 93% found just once. Findings and caveats of the study: Samples were chosen by availability of cryopreserved specimens. The TCR-beta difference was not significant; alpha differences partly reflected length.

The CDR3 runs 15 residues. V was shortened by 5 bases and J by 6 bases, with 20 bases between the two germline ends. Looked up from germline, CDR1 is WSHSY and CDR2 is SAAADI. Time point: new active TB diagnosis, blood taken before or within 7 days of starting treatment. Active tuberculosis patients were new diagnoses, HIV-seronegative, South African, and aged 18 years or older. With regard to this clone: Its matching antigen is unknown.

The TCR originated in an adult with tuberculosis. V and J are TRBV10-2 and TRBJ2-7; tentative D call: TRBD2 (5 bases). Specimen: PBMCs, collected at tuberculosis diagnosis. The CDR3 region is CASSRNGPQSGEQYF. CDR3 sequence (DNA): TGCGCCAGCAGTCGAAACGGCCCACAGAGCGGCGAGCAGTACTTC.